This TCR beta chain is drawn from a study of CD8 T cells in ankylosing spondylitis (dated by TCRdb to about 2017). For the study in its entirety: The study set out to find disease-linked TCR variants by profiling T cell receptor beta repertoires in ankylosing spondylitis patients and healthy donors. The whole study cohort included roughly 110 healthy donors and over 20 ankylosing spondylitis patients. Samples of peripheral blood were taken, and for ankylosing spondylitis patients, synovial fluid was collected as well.

The V end gives up 2 bases and the J end 5 bases, leaving 5 bases in the junction not matched to a gene. According to the germline V gene (reference sequence), CDR1 reads MNHEY and CDR2 reads SMNVEV. The CDR3 runs 14 residues from the cysteine to the phenylalanine. Solely the CDR3 DNA is kept, with 42 bases framed from the first base. The paper's findings and limits, for the study overall: Some motif variants were previously reported in synovial fluid and blood of reactive arthritis patients, suggesting common disease-initiation mechanisms. Blood from ankylosing spondylitis patients appeared to be characterized by a TCR beta motif made up of seven or eight highly homologous amino acid variants. In peripheral blood, the disease-linked clones were found at relatively low frequencies and had a CD8+ phenotype. Significant enrichment of the disease-linked clones was reported in matched synovial fluid samples from ankylosing spondylitis patients.

Sequencing used an Illumina HiSeq 2500. Quantitative 5'-RACE with molecular barcodes was used to prepare TCR beta libraries. The study's own analysis went as follows. Disease-linked TCR variants were identified with a new computational method built on a probabilistic model of VDJ rearrangement. TCRdb itself trimmed the public reads at Q25 with fastp, ran MiXCR and retained productive beta chains. Each record represents a unique CDR3 protein, reported with the most common genes and DNA among its rows. These V and J calls are TCRdb output, not the study's own analysis. Present in this sample are approximately 250,000 distinct CDR3 sequences, 20% to 30% of which were seen just once. The top ten clones comprise more than 0.6% of the sample. As regards this clonotype: Its antigen is unknown. No much larger clonotype is one base removed from it; base qualities were not supplied.

The sample taken for sequencing was blood, either unsorted or a sorted T cell fraction (not recorded which). The sequence was obtained from a male donor with ankylosing spondylitis or in good health (not recorded which). Recombination linked TRBV27 to TRBJ2-5, and 7 junctional nucleotides match TRBD1. CDR3 region: CASSLDRARETQYF. The bases are TGTGCCAGCAGTTTAGACAGGGCGAGGGAGACCCAGTACTTC.